This T cell receptor (beta chain) is from a study of T cells after yellow fever vaccination. The study made its TCR cDNA through 5'RACE template switching. That step introduced a universal primer site along with UMIs. TCRdb processed the 5' RACE reads anew with MiXCR; each CDR3 protein has one entry. The data contain around 600,000 distinct CDR3 sequences, about 12% of them seen just once; the ten biggest clones take up more than 13%. V shed 1 base, J shed 12 bases, and the junction held 12 bases outside the gene matches. Germline CDR1 reads SGHVS; CDR2 reads FQNEAQ. The CDR3 has 15 residues. This clonotype was detected a few times.

The TCR was taken from a man aged 25 to 45 who received the YFV17D yellow fever vaccine. The chain is built from TRBV7-8 and TRBJ2-5, with TRBD1 matching 9 bases. The sample was PBMCs, taken on the day of the yellow fever booster vaccination. The chain's CDR3 is CASSLGGRTGATEYF. DNA for the CDR3: TGTGCCAGCAGCTTAGGGGGCCGGACAGGGGCCACCGAGTACTTC.